This T cell receptor beta chain is from a study of shared clonotypes between healthy human individuals. Using immunoSEQ multiplex PCR, the repertoire was profiled, and TCRdb retains in-frame clones only, with some absent. The repertoire holds fewer than 600,000 clones, with about 80% as singletons. CDR3 length equals 15 residues. Trimming removed 4 bases from V and 3 bases from J; junction bases left unmatched: 8. CDR1 and CDR2 from the germline V gene are SGHRS and YFSETQ. The source of this sequence is a woman in her 40s in good health. Some clones in this sample may be carry-over from other donors' samples. V gene TRBV5-1 combines with J gene TRBJ2-7; TRBD1 matches 9 bases. The sequenced sample consisted of PBMCs. The CDR3 reads CASSPGQGTFYEQYF. Written as DNA, the CDR3 is TGCGCCAGCAGCCCGGGACAGGGAACCTTCTACGAGCAGTACTTC.